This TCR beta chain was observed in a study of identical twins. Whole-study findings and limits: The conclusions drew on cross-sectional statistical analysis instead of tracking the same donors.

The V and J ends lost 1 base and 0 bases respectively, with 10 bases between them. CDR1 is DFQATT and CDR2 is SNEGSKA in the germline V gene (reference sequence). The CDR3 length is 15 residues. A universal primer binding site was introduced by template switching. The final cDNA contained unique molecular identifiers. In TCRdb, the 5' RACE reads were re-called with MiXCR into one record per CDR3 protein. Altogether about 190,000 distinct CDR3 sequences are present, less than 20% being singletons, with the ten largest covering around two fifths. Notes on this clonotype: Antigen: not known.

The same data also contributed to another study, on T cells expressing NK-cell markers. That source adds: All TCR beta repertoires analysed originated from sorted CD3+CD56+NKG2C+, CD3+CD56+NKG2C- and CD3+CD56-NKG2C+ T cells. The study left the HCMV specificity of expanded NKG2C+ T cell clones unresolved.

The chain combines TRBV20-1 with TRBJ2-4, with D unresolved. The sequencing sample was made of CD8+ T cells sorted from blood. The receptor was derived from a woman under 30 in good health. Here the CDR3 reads CSARVDGLAKNIQYF. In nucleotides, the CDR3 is TGCAGTGCTAGAGTTGACGGATTAGCCAAAAACATTCAGTACTTC.